This T cell receptor (beta chain) was identified during a study of tumor-infiltrating lymphocytes in primary liver carcinoma. The CDR3 extends over 15 amino acids. Germline V lookup: CDR1 SGHDN, CDR2 FVKESK. Unsorted bulk tissue (about 19-33 mg) underwent RNA and DNA co-extraction. Details on this clonotype: The junction differs from germline at one of its ends, possibly a read error.

Starting from roughly 540 ng of total RNA, TCR beta cDNA was produced with a primer in the constant region. Three nested multiplex PCR rounds, a slightly modified ARM-PCR method, built the TCR beta libraries. In the first two PCR rounds, TRBV1-TRBV30 forward primers were paired with a C-beta reverse primer, and each round lasted around 10 cycles. TCRdb re-called the multiplex PCR reads with MiXCR, one entry per CDR3 protein. This table holds tens of thousands of distinct CDR3 sequences, over 60% found once. Material for sequencing was liver tumor tissue from sampling region 1. Documented subset: tumor region T1, superior pole. The chain joins TRBV14 to TRBJ2-7; TRBD2 might be the D (6 bases). This receptor was identified in a woman aged 25 to 39 with primary liver carcinoma and hepatitis B virus infection. CDR3 coding DNA: TGTGCCGGCAACCAGGCGGCAGGGACTGACTACGGGCAGTACTTC. Protein: CAGNQAAGTDYGQYF.